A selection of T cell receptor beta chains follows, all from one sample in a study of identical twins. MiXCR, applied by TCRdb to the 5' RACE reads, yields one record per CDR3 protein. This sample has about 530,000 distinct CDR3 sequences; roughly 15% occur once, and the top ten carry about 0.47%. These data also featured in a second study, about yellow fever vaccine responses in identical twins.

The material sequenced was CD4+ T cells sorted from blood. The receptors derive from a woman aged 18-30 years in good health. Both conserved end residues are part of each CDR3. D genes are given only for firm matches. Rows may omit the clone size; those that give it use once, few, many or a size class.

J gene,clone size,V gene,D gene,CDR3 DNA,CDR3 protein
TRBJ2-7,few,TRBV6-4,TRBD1,TGTGCCAGCAGAGAGGGGACAGAGATATACGAGCAGTACTTC,CASREGTEIYEQYF
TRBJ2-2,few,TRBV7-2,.,TGTGCCAGCAGCTTGGTAGTCTCTCTTTCCGGGGAGCTGTTTTTT,CASSLVVSLSGELFF
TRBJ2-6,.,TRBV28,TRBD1,TGTGCCAGCGGAACCCCGGGACAGCTCTCTGGGGCCAACGTCCTGACTTTC,CASGTPGQLSGANVLTF
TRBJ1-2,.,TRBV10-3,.,TGTGCCATCAGTGAGTCGACTCCTTCTTGGAGAAACTATGGCTACACCTTC,CAISESTPSWRNYGYTF
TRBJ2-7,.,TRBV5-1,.,TGCGCCAGCAGCCCTGTGGCGAGGTACGAGCAGTACTTC,CASSPVARYEQYF
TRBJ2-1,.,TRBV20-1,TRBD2,TGCAGTGCCCCCGGGACTAGCGCTAATGAGCAGTTCTTC,CSAPGTSANEQFF
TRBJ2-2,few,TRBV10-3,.,TGTGCCATCAGTGACGCGAGGAGGGCCGGGGAGCTGTTTTTT,CAISDARRAGELFF
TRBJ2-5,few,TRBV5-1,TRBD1,TGCGCCAGCAGCACAGGACAGGGGAGGGAGACCCAGTACTTC,CASSTGQGRETQYF
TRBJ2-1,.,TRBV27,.,TGTGCCAGCAGTTTGGGGGTAGGGCAATTTCCCTACAATGAGCAGTTCTTC,CASSLGVGQFPYNEQFF
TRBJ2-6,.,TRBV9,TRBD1,TGTGCCAGCAGCTCCCGCCGGGACAGGGGTTCTGGGGCCAACGTCCTGACTTTC,CASSSRRDRGSGANVLTF